A selection of T cell receptor beta chains follows, all from one sample in a study of T cell responses to AZD1222 COVID-19 vaccine. TCRdb's copy holds only in-frame clones and misses some; the assay was immunoSEQ multiplex PCR. Found here are approximately 110,000 clones, 84% of them singletons; the top ten hold about 9%. Sequenced here: peripheral blood, sampled on day 0 of AZD1222 vaccination. The receptor source for this set is an adult in good health. Each CDR3 is given with its conserved first and last residue. The D gene is left open where the match is weak. Part of the rows lack a size; the others show once, few, many or a class for expanded clones.

j_gene: TRBJ2-7; v_gene: TRBV7-2; abundance: .; d_gene: TRBD1; CDR3aa: CASSTQGIAYEQYF; CDR3nt: TGTGCCAGCAGCACACAGGGGATCGCCTACGAGCAGTACTTC
j_gene: TRBJ2-2; v_gene: TRBV6-5; abundance: .; d_gene: TRBD2; CDR3aa: CASTPSGPRTGELFF; CDR3nt: TGTGCCAGCACTCCTAGCGGTCCCCGGACCGGGGAGCTGTTTTTT
j_gene: TRBJ2-6; v_gene: TRBV18; abundance: once; d_gene: .; CDR3aa: CASSYSQASGANVLTF; CDR3nt: TGTGCCAGCTCATACAGCCAAGCCTCTGGGGCCAACGTCCTGACTTTC
j_gene: TRBJ1-6; v_gene: TRBV10-3; abundance: .; d_gene: .; CDR3aa: CATGTENSPLHF; CDR3nt: TGTGCTACAGGGACGGAGAATTCACCCCTCCACTTT
j_gene: TRBJ1-1; v_gene: TRBV4-1; abundance: .; d_gene: .; CDR3aa: CASGFSGRQMNTEAFF; CDR3nt: TGCGCCAGCGGTTTTTCGGGGAGGCAAATGAACACTGAAGCTTTCTTT
j_gene: TRBJ1-2; v_gene: TRBV7-9; abundance: .; d_gene: TRBD1; CDR3aa: CASRGDRGYGYTF; CDR3nt: TGTGCCAGCAGGGGGGACAGGGGCTATGGCTACACCTTC
j_gene: TRBJ2-3; v_gene: TRBV28; abundance: .; d_gene: TRBD2; CDR3aa: CASSPAGFQAGVPDTQYF; CDR3nt: TGTGCCAGCAGCCCCGCCGGGTTTCAAGCGGGAGTCCCAGATACGCAGTATTTT
j_gene: TRBJ1-1; v_gene: TRBV28; abundance: .; d_gene: .; CDR3aa: CASSLSWQKAFF; CDR3nt: TGTGCCAGCAGTTTATCGTGGCAGAAAGCTTTCTTT
j_gene: TRBJ2-1; v_gene: TRBV4-3; abundance: .; d_gene: .; CDR3aa: CASSQLPTGDVEQFF; CDR3nt: TGCGCCAGCAGCCAATTACCAACGGGGGACGTGGAGCAGTTCTTC
j_gene: TRBJ2-7; v_gene: TRBV11-2; abundance: few; d_gene: .; CDR3aa: CASSPDFGYEQYF; CDR3nt: TGTGCCAGCAGCCCCGACTTTGGGTACGAGCAGTACTTC
j_gene: TRBJ1-4; v_gene: TRBV28; abundance: .; d_gene: .; CDR3aa: CASSKAGKEEKLFF; CDR3nt: TGTGCCAGCAGCAAGGCCGGCAAAGAGGAAAAACTGTTTTTT
j_gene: TRBJ2-7; v_gene: TRBV4-3; abundance: .; d_gene: .; CDR3aa: CASSQEGGGDGSTSYEQYF; CDR3nt: TGCGCCAGCAGCCAAGAAGGAGGGGGGGACGGTTCGACCTCCTACGAGCAGTACTTC
j_gene: TRBJ2-3; v_gene: TRBV6-5; abundance: .; d_gene: .; CDR3aa: CASSYVQSTDTQYF; CDR3nt: TGTGCCAGCAGTTACGTACAGAGCACAGATACGCAGTATTTT
j_gene: TRBJ2-3; v_gene: TRBV29-1; abundance: .; d_gene: .; CDR3aa: CSVDVGADTQYF; CDR3nt: TGCAGCGTTGATGTCGGGGCAGATACGCAGTATTTT
j_gene: TRBJ2-2; v_gene: TRBV5-1; abundance: .; d_gene: TRBD1; CDR3aa: CASSWQGQGHSTGELFF; CDR3nt: TGCGCCAGCAGCTGGCAAGGACAGGGACATTCGACCGGGGAGCTGTTTTTT
j_gene: TRBJ1-1; v_gene: TRBV7-9; abundance: .; d_gene: .; CDR3aa: CASSLAPGTEAFF; CDR3nt: TGTGCCAGCAGCTTAGCACCGGGGACTGAAGCTTTCTTT
j_gene: TRBJ1-1; v_gene: TRBV10-3; abundance: .; d_gene: .; CDR3aa: CASRQVNTEAFF; CDR3nt: TGTGCCAGCCGACAAGTAAACACTGAAGCTTTCTTT
j_gene: TRBJ2-2; v_gene: TRBV28; abundance: .; d_gene: .; CDR3aa: CASRNEGGRWTGELFF; CDR3nt: TGTGCCAGCAGAAACGAGGGGGGCAGATGGACCGGGGAGCTGTTTTTT
j_gene: TRBJ1-2; v_gene: TRBV6-5; abundance: .; d_gene: .; CDR3aa: CASSPRGSDYGYTF; CDR3nt: TGTGCCAGCAGTCCCAGGGGATCAGACTATGGCTACACCTTC
j_gene: TRBJ2-3; v_gene: TRBV6-2/TRBV6-3; abundance: .; d_gene: TRBD2; CDR3aa: CASSYVTSGGLTDTQYF; CDR3nt: TGTGCCAGCAGTTACGTGACTAGCGGGGGCCTAACAGATACGCAGTATTTT
j_gene: TRBJ2-5; v_gene: TRBV7-2; abundance: .; d_gene: .; CDR3aa: CASRPTGSQETQYF; CDR3nt: TGTGCCAGCAGACCGACAGGATCCCAAGAGACCCAGTACTTC
j_gene: TRBJ2-3; v_gene: TRBV3-1/TRBV3-2; abundance: few; d_gene: TRBD2; CDR3aa: CASSPAGDADTQYF; CDR3nt: TGTGCCAGCAGCCCAGCGGGAGATGCAGATACGCAGTATTTT
j_gene: TRBJ1-6; v_gene: TRBV7-8; abundance: .; d_gene: .; CDR3aa: CASSLASQGLLHF; CDR3nt: TGTGCCAGCAGCTTAGCATCGCAGGGACTCCTCCACTTT
j_gene: TRBJ2-1; v_gene: TRBV3-1/TRBV3-2; abundance: .; d_gene: TRBD2; CDR3aa: CASSQTSGQGYEQFF; CDR3nt: TGTGCCAGCAGCCAAACTAGCGGTCAGGGATATGAGCAGTTCTTC
j_gene: TRBJ1-1; v_gene: TRBV4-2; abundance: .; d_gene: TRBD1; CDR3aa: CASSQFRGAGQGSYGILGTEAFF; CDR3nt: TGTGCCAGCAGCCAGTTCCGGGGAGCGGGACAGGGATCCTATGGAATACTTGGCACTGAAGCTTTCTTT
j_gene: TRBJ1-5; v_gene: TRBV18; abundance: once; d_gene: .; CDR3aa: CASSVAGVGQPQHF; CDR3nt: TGTGCCAGCTCGGTGGCAGGGGTGGGTCAGCCCCAGCATTTT
j_gene: TRBJ2-2; v_gene: TRBV7-2; abundance: .; d_gene: TRBD2; CDR3aa: CASSPTRLAGATGELFF; CDR3nt: TGTGCCAGCAGCCCCACTCGACTAGCGGGGGCCACCGGGGAGCTGTTTTTT
j_gene: TRBJ1-5; v_gene: TRBV20-1; abundance: .; d_gene: .; CDR3aa: CSAQGNQPQHF; CDR3nt: TGCAGTGCACAGGGAAATCAGCCCCAGCATTTT
j_gene: TRBJ1-6; v_gene: TRBV19; abundance: .; d_gene: .; CDR3aa: CASSENIGGNSPLHF; CDR3nt: TGTGCCAGTAGTGAAAACATCGGGGGTAATTCACCCCTCCACTTT
j_gene: TRBJ2-1; v_gene: TRBV5-1; abundance: .; d_gene: TRBD2; CDR3aa: CASSPPGGTSNEQFF; CDR3nt: TGCGCCAGCAGCCCCCCGGGCGGGACTAGCAATGAGCAGTTCTTC
j_gene: TRBJ1-2; v_gene: TRBV5-6; abundance: .; d_gene: .; CDR3aa: CASSPRLGARGYTF; CDR3nt: TGTGCCAGCAGCCCACGGCTCGGGGCTCGCGGCTACACCTTC
j_gene: TRBJ2-6; v_gene: TRBV6-1; abundance: .; d_gene: .; CDR3aa: CASSDWGGPTGANVLTF; CDR3nt: TGTGCCAGCAGTGATTGGGGGGGGCCCACTGGGGCCAACGTCCTGACTTTC
j_gene: TRBJ1-2; v_gene: TRBV6-5; abundance: .; d_gene: .; CDR3aa: CASRRSGTNYGYTF; CDR3nt: TGTGCCAGCAGACGCTCCGGGACAAACTATGGCTACACCTTC